This note documents a single TCR beta chain sequence. Which antigen it targets is not known. The data were taken from a study of diagnostic markers for celiac disease (dated by TCRdb to the early 2020s). From the cysteine through the phenylalanine, the CDR3 covers 14 amino acids. Only the protein is on record. CDR1 is given as MNHNY and CDR2 as SVGAGI, both from the germline V gene (reference sequence). The data were produced on an Illumina MiSeq. TCRdb reprocessed the reads and assigns one entry to each CDR3 protein sequence, leaving out DNA. This sample's table has entries for about 7,500 distinct CDR3 sequences. Jointly, the top ten make up around 6% of the sample.

The clonotype was recovered from a human donor. This table probably holds off-target reads from a library built for another chain. The specimen was either unsorted cells or a sorted T cell fraction (not recorded which). In this chain, TRBV6-6 is recombined with TRBJ2-2; TCRdb proposes TRBD1, but this gene call is untestable without DNA. The CDR3 amino acid sequence is: CASLRQGTTGELFF.